These 4 T cell receptor beta chains were sequenced from one sample in a study of cytomegalovirus exposure and HLA in healthy donors. The PCR contained 60 Vbeta and 13 Jbeta primers. Clones were sequenced by immunoSEQ multiplex PCR, and TCRdb holds only the in-frame ones, with some missing. The sample lists about 130,000 clones, approximately 75% occurring once. Sequencing input: PBMCs. These receptors came from a man aged 50-60 years in good health and CMV-seropositive.

This chain joins TRBV27 and TRBJ1-1; weak D call: TRBD1 (6 bases). This CDR3 contains 15 residues. Germline V gene sequence: CDR1 MNHEY, CDR2 SMNVEV (reference sequence). V was clipped by 7 bases and J by 0 bases, with 15 bases between them. Here the CDR3 DNA reads TGTGCCAGCACCCCGACAGGTCTAATGAACACTGAAGCTTTCTTT. Encoded protein: CASTPTGLMNTEAFF.

The chain carries TRBV5-4 and TRBJ1-6; perhaps TRBD1 as D (5 bases). Trimming cost V 1 base and J 10 bases, with 12 bases left between them. The CDR3 runs 14 residues. CDR1 is SGHNT and CDR2 is YYREEE in the germline V gene (reference sequence). The DNA for the CDR3 is TGTGCCAGCAGCTTGTCGGGGGTAGGGTCACCCCTCCACTTT. As protein: CASSLSGVGSPLHF.

The rearrangement joins TRBV7-3 to TRBJ2-3, with D tentatively TRBD2 (6 bases). This CDR3 is 14 amino acids long. Germline V gene lookup returns CDR1 SGHTA and CDR2 FQGTGA. V lost 3 bases and J 1 base, leaving 8 bases between the germline ends. CDR3 in DNA: TGTGCCAGCAGCTTTTGGGGGGGCACAGATACGCAGTATTTT. Translating it yields CASSFWGGTDTQYF.

In this sample, this clone turned up a few times. The V and J genes are TRBV13 and TRBJ1-3; possible D gene TRBD1, 6 bases. The germline V gene has CDR1 PRHDT and CDR2 FYEKMQ (reference sequence). V shed 2 bases and J shed 0 bases, with 17 bases lying between them. The CDR3 contains 18 residues. CDR3 sequence reads: CASSLYGDTFPSGNTIYF. The CDR3, as DNA: TGTGCCAGCAGCTTATACGGGGACACCTTCCCCTCTGGAAACACCATATATTTT. The full variable domain, in which reference TRBV13 and TRBJ1-3 provide the parts outside the CDR3, is AAGVIQSPRHLIKEKRETATLKCYPIPRHDTVYWYQQGPGQDPQFLISFYEKMQSDKGSIPDRFSAQQFSDYHSELNMSSLELGDSALYFCASSLYGDTFPSGNTIYFGEGSWLTVV.